One TCR beta chain is described in this entry. Its antigen is unidentified. The CDR3 totals 14 residues. Trimming cost V 4 bases and J 10 bases, with 20 bases left between them. Germline V lookup: CDR1 SGHNT, CDR2 YYREEE (reference sequence). Using immunoSEQ multiplex PCR, the repertoire was profiled, and TCRdb retains in-frame clones only, with some absent. The sample records around 2.1 million clones, more than 90% being singletons. The data stem from a study of shared clonotypes between healthy human individuals. Overall study context: CD8 memory received one plate per donor, CD8 naive two, CD4 memory three and CD4 naive three. Broader study findings: Sharing of clonotypes among donors was expected to vary with sequencing depth. The rarefaction results pointed to incomplete sorted-subset sequencing despite large depth.

The genes are TRBV5-4 and TRBJ2-5; perhaps D is TRBD1 or TRBD2 (5 bases each). The origin of this receptor is a man between 18 and 29 years old in good health. The sample was naive CD4+ T cells sorted from blood. Subset meaning: CD45RA+ positively selected. The CDR3 sequence: CASSPPGEVGGQYF. The CDR3 nucleotides are TGTGCCAGCAGCCCCCCCGGGGAAGTTGGGGGCCAGTACTTC.